This passage covers 21 T cell receptor beta chains from one sample sequenced in a study of PD-L1 blockade in urothelial cancer. Time point: pretreatment peripheral blood. The repertoire was sequenced with immunoSEQ multiplex PCR; TCRdb's copy has only in-frame clones and lacks some. The table records 70,000 to 100,000 clones, around 83% of them present only once. The specimen was PBMCs, collected around atezolizumab (anti-PD-L1) treatment. The receptor set was obtained from a man between 60 and 75 years old with urothelial cancer.

V is TRBV11-3 and J is TRBJ2-1; the match to TRBD2 covers 10 bases. Trimming at V came to 4 bases and at J to 4 bases, leaving 10 bases not matched to a gene. Germline CDR1 is SGHNT and CDR2 is YENEEA. The CDR3 has 17 amino acids. Here the CDR3 reads CASSSGPSGGRYNEQFF. The DNA of the CDR3 is TGTGCCAGCAGCTCGGGACCTAGCGGGGGACGATACAATGAGCAGTTCTTC. Based on the CDR3 plus reference TRBV11-3 and TRBJ2-1, the full variable domain is EAGVVQSPRYKIIEKKQPVAFWCNPISGHNTLYWYLQNLGQGPELLIRYENEEAVDDSQLPKDRFSAERLKGVDSTLKIQPAELGDSAVYLCASSSGPSGGRYNEQFFGPGTRLTVL.

The genes are TRBV30 and TRBJ2-7, with 9 bases fitting TRBD1. V was clipped by 2 bases and J by 5 bases; unmatched bases: 4. The CDR3 sequence is 13 residues long. Per the germline V gene, CDR1 is GTSNPN and CDR2 is SVGIG (reference sequence). DNA for the CDR3: TGTGCCTGGAGTAGGGACAGGGCCAACGAGCAGTACTTC. This encodes CAWSRDRANEQYF.

The rearrangement uses TRBV11-1 and TRBJ1-1; D may be TRBD1 (6 bases). The CDR3 has 14 residues. Germline CDR1 SGHAT, CDR2 FQDESV (reference sequence). V was pared by 5 bases and J by 3 bases, with 13 bases between. CDR3 nucleotide sequence: TGTGCCAGCAGCCGAATTTCAGGGGACACTGAAGCTTTCTTT. Translated: CASSRISGDTEAFF.

The rearrangement joins TRBV5-1 to TRBJ2-2; 9 bases map to TRBD2. The CDR3 has 17 residues. Germline CDR1 SGHRS, CDR2 YFSETQ. The junction had 5 bases not matched to a gene; V was cut back by 0 bases and J by 2 bases. The CDR3 sequence: CASSLDSGGRNTGELFF. In nucleotides, the CDR3 is TGCGCCAGCAGCTTGGATAGCGGGGGCAGAAACACCGGGGAGCTGTTTTTT.

The rearrangement links TRBV6-1 to TRBJ1-2; a possible D gene is TRBD1 (6 bases). The CDR3 runs to 13 residues. Trimming took 5 bases from V and 3 from J, leaving 10 bases between them. Germline V gene lookup returns CDR1 MNHNS and CDR2 SASEGT. This CDR3 is CASSSTGYYGYTF. The DNA for the CDR3 is TGTGCCAGCAGTTCCACAGGGTACTATGGCTACACCTTC.

The chain combines TRBV9 with TRBJ2-1, with 10 bases fitting TRBD2. The germline CDR1 and CDR2 sequences are SGDLS and YYNGEE. J lost 8 bases, V lost 4 bases, and 12 bases had no gene match. The length of the CDR3 is 16 residues. This chain's CDR3 is CASSPRAGGPFDEQFF. The CDR3 DNA follows: TGTGCCAGCAGCCCTCGAGCGGGAGGGCCTTTCGATGAGCAGTTCTTC. Combining the CDR3 with reference TRBV9 and TRBJ2-1 gives the whole variable domain DSGVTQTPKHLITATGQRVTLRCSPRSGDLSVYWYQQSLDQGLQFLIQYYNGEERAKGNILERFSAQQFPDLHSELNLSSLELGDSALYFCASSPRAGGPFDEQFFGPGTRLTVL.

The J gene is TRBJ1-3, the V gene TRBV5-1; TRBD1 agrees at 8 bases. Per germline, CDR1 SGHRS and CDR2 YFSETQ. The CDR3 length is 15 residues. Trimming took 4 bases from V and 5 from J; bases not matched to a gene: 8. The CDR3 nucleotides read TGCGCCAGCAGCCTCGGACAGGGTTTAAGAAACACCATATATTTT. Translated: CASSLGQGLRNTIYF.

This clone has a single count. The chain couples TRBV28 to TRBJ1-5; D possibly corresponds to TRBD1 (6 bases). Germline V CDR1 and CDR2: MDHEN, SYDVKM. The CDR3 covers 17 residues. V lost 3 bases and J lost 2, with 17 bases in between. CDR3 DNA sequence: TGTGCCAGCAGTTTGACTCCGTCGGCAGGGGGCAATCAGCCCCAGCATTTT. Its protein is CASSLTPSAGGNQPQHF.

This chain connects TRBV28 to TRBJ2-1, with 7 bases fitting TRBD1. Germline V gene sequence: CDR1 MDHEN, CDR2 SYDVKM. V was clipped by 5 bases and J by 9 bases; unmatched bases: 10. CDR3 length: 14 residues. The CDR3 loop is CASSVTGTVIEQFF. Here the CDR3 DNA reads TGTGCCAGCAGTGTGACCGGGACAGTGATTGAGCAGTTCTTC.

The rearrangement links TRBV30 to TRBJ2-5, with 9 bases aligning to TRBD1. Germline values: CDR1 GTSNPN, CDR2 SVGIG (reference sequence). Germline trimming cut 5 bases from V and 5 bases from J; bases unmatched to any gene: 9. This CDR3 has 14 amino acids. The CDR3 spells CAWGLTGGWETQYF. CDR3 DNA: TGTGCCTGGGGTCTCACAGGGGGCTGGGAGACCCAGTACTTC.

The chain recombines TRBV7-3 with TRBJ2-2; 7 bases map to TRBD2. The length of the CDR3 is 17 residues. CDR1 SGHTA and CDR2 FQGTGA come from the germline V gene. With 5 bases clipped from V and 6 bases from J, the junction kept 15 bases outside the gene matches. CDR3: CASSPMGVNSGSGELFF. The DNA for the CDR3 is TGTGCCAGCAGCCCGATGGGGGTTAATAGCGGGTCCGGGGAGCTGTTTTTT.

This rearrangement joins TRBV5-1 to TRBJ2-7, with 9 bases that match TRBD1. This CDR3 is 17 amino acids long. CDR1 is SGHRS and CDR2 is YFSETQ in the germline V gene. V lost 0 bases to trimming and J lost 9 bases; unmatched junction nucleotides: 16. The CDR3 coding sequence is TGCGCCAGCAGCTTGGCTGGGGGACAGGGTCTTTACAGTGTGCAGTACTTC. Protein: CASSLAGGQGLYSVQYF.

The chain joins TRBV19 to TRBJ1-1; D perhaps matches TRBD1 (6 bases). Germline V lookup: CDR1 LNHDA, CDR2 SQIVND (reference sequence). The CDR3 contains 14 residues. Trimming cost V 7 bases and J 1 base, with 13 bases left between them. The CDR3 coding sequence is TGTGCCAGTATCTCTCTAGGGGGGAACACTGAAGCTTTCTTT. Protein product: CASISLGGNTEAFF.

The chain links TRBV5-1 to TRBJ2-2; D possibly corresponds to TRBD1 (6 bases). CDR3 size: 14 residues. The germline V and J ends were trimmed by 3 bases and 4 bases, with 10 bases remaining between them. Germline V gives CDR1 SGHRS, CDR2 YFSETQ. The CDR3 sequence: CASSSGDFTGELFF. The DNA of the CDR3 is TGCGCCAGCAGCTCAGGGGATTTCACCGGGGAGCTGTTTTTT.

The chain joins TRBV11-2 to TRBJ1-6, with 7 bases that match TRBD1. CDR1 is SGHAT, CDR2 FQNNGV, per germline. The CDR3 has 14 residues. Trimming took 3 bases from V and 5 from J; bases not matched to a gene: 1. The DNA of the CDR3 is TGTGCCAGCAGCTTCGGGACAGATAATTCACCCCTCCACTTT. Its translation is CASSFGTDNSPLHF.

This sequence joins TRBV7-2 and TRBJ1-1; D not certain. Germline V gene lookup returns CDR1 SGHTA and CDR2 FQGNSA. V was pared by 5 bases and J by 3 bases, with 13 bases between. This CDR3 comprises 14 residues. This CDR3 reads CASSPNYGHTEAFF. CDR3 DNA sequence: TGTGCCAGCAGCCCCAATTATGGGCACACTGAAGCTTTCTTT.

The chain is built from TRBV10-2 and TRBJ2-1, with 7 bases matching TRBD1. Germline V gene data show CDR1 as WSHSY and CDR2 as SAAADI. The CDR3 totals 14 residues. V lost 7 bases, J lost 1 base, and 4 bases stayed unmatched. The CDR3, as DNA: TGCGCCAGCATCCGGGACAGTTCCTACAATGAGCAGTTCTTC. It is translated as CASIRDSSYNEQFF.

The chain uses TRBV7-8 and TRBJ1-5; a weak D match, TRBD1 (6 bases). This CDR3 is 17 amino acids long. Germline V gene data show CDR1 as SGHVS and CDR2 as FQNEAQ. V was cut by 8 bases and J by 3 bases, with 23 bases left in between. The CDR3 region has the DNA TGTGCCAGCCTTCCAAGGGGGTCTCGTTATAACAATCAGCCCCAGCATTTT. Its translation is CASLPRGSRYNNQPQHF.

The rearrangement uses TRBV7-2 and TRBJ2-7, with a weak D call TRBD2 (5 bases). Trimming shortened V by 0 bases and J by 3 bases, and 9 bases separated the two germline ends. The CDR3 runs 14 residues. Germline V gene sequence: CDR1 SGHTA, CDR2 FQGNSA. CDR3 sequence reads: CASSLAGVRYEQYF. The CDR3 DNA reads TGTGCCAGCAGCTTAGCGGGAGTCCGCTACGAGCAGTACTTC.

This sequence joins TRBV20-1 and TRBJ1-1; D is unresolved. The CDR3 covers 11 residues. V lost 0 bases to trimming and J lost 8 bases, with 7 bases between them. The germline V gene has CDR1 DFQATT and CDR2 SNEGSKA (reference sequence). In DNA form, the CDR3 reads TGCAGTGCTAGAGAAGAGCACGAAGCTTTCTTT. It specifies CSAREEHEAFF.

V gene TRBV28 combines with J gene TRBJ1-4; the match to TRBD1 covers 7 bases. The CDR3 consists of 15 residues. CDR1 and CDR2 (germline): MDHEN, SYDVKM. V shed 6 bases, J shed 5 bases, and the junction held 9 bases outside the gene matches. The CDR3 here is CASRSLQGTNEKLFF. CDR3 DNA sequence: TGTGCCAGCAGGTCACTACAGGGGACCAATGAAAAACTGTTTTTT.